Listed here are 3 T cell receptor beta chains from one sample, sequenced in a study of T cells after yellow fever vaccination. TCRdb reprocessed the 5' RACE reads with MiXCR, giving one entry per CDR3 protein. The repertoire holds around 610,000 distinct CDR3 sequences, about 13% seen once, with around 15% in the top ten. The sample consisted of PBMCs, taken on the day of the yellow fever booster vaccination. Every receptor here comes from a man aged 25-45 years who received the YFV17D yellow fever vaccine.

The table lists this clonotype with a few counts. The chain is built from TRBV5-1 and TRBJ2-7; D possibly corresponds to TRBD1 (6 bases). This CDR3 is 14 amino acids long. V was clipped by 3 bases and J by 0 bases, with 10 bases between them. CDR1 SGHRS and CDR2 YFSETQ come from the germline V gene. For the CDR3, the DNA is TGCGCCAGCAGCTGGGACACCGGCTCCTACGAGCAGTACTTC. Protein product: CASSWDTGSYEQYF.

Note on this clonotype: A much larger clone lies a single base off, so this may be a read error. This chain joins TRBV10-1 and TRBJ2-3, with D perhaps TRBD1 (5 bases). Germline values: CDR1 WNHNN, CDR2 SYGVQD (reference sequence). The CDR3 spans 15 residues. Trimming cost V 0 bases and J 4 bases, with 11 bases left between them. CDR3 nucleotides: TGCGCCAGCAGTGAGTCGGGATGGGGCTCAGATACGCAGTATTTT. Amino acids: CASSESGWGSDTQYF.

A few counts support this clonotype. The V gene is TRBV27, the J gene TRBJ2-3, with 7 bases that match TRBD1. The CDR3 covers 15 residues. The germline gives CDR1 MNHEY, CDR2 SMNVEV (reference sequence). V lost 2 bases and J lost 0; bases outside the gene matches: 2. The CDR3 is CASSLKGASTDTQYF. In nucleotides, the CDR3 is TGTGCCAGCAGTTTAAAGGGGGCTAGCACAGATACGCAGTATTTT.